This entry concerns a single TCR beta chain. Its antigen is undetermined. Grafts had their tissue processed, releasing intraepithelial and lamina propria lymphocytes. The entry originates in a study of graft-versus-host responses after intestinal transplantation. Study-wide findings and caveats: Maximum circulating GvH clone levels tracked with early post-transplant HvG decreases.

The CDR3 has 16 residues. Germline lookup yields CDR1 KGHSH and CDR2 LQKENI. V was clipped by 5 bases and J by 1 base, with 18 bases between them. TCRdb's table, derived via immunoSEQ multiplex PCR, lists solely in-frame clones and lacks some. The sample records 17,000 or so clones, 82% being singletons. J is TRBJ2-7 and V is TRBV18; TRBD1 might be the D (6 bases). This clonotype was obtained from a human patient who received an intestinal transplant, so some T cells may come from the graft donor. The starting material was ileum tissue, obtained 17 days after transplant. CDR3 loop: CASSAFGQRLSYEQYF. DNA of the CDR3: TGTGCCAGCTCAGCCTTTGGACAGCGCTTATCCTACGAGCAGTACTTC.